One and the same sample provided the 29 T cell receptor beta chains below, sequenced in a study of blood T cell repertoires in COVID-19. TCRdb's table, derived via immunoSEQ multiplex PCR, lists solely in-frame clones and lacks some. Found here are approximately 38,000 clones, more than 80% of them singletons; the top ten hold about 10%. The sample taken for sequencing was peripheral blood. The receptors derive from a man aged 25-40 years with active or convalescent COVID-19.

The rearrangement uses TRBV19 and TRBJ1-1, with 10 positions matching TRBD1. The V segment lost 5 bases and the J segment 2 bases; nucleotides outside the gene matches: 5. Germline V gives CDR1 LNHDA, CDR2 SQIVND (reference sequence). The CDR3 runs to 15 residues. CDR3 protein: CASSAWTGGNTEAFF. The DNA of the CDR3 is TGTGCCAGTAGTGCTTGGACAGGGGGTAACACTGAAGCTTTCTTT. The variable domain in full, completed from reference TRBV19 and TRBJ1-1, reads DGGITQSPKYLFRKEGQNVTLSCEQNLNHDAMYWYRQDPGQGLRLIYYSQIVNDFQKGDIAEGYSVSREKKESFPLTVTSAQKNPTAFYLCASSAWTGGNTEAFFGQGTRLTVV.

The chain combines TRBV13 with TRBJ1-2; 8 nucleotides agree with TRBD1. Trimming took 5 bases from V and 8 from J; bases not matched to a gene: 13. CDR3 size: 15 residues. Germline V gives CDR1 PRHDT, CDR2 FYEKMQ (reference sequence). CDR3 sequence reads: CASSPQQGVTGGYTF. The CDR3 DNA sequence: TGTGCCAGCAGCCCTCAACAGGGGGTCACTGGAGGCTACACCTTC.

CDR3 in amino acids: CASSGLAGTDTQYF. The CDR3 DNA reads as TGTGCCAGCAGTGGACTAGCGGGCACAGATACGCAGTATTTT. V is TRBV6-2 or TRBV6-3 and J is TRBJ2-3; 10 bases agree with TRBD2. V shed 5 bases, J shed 1 base, and the junction held 0 bases outside the gene matches. The V gene's germline CDR1 is MNHEY and CDR2 SVGEGT. This CDR3 region has 14 residues.

The table lists this clone with a count of one. The rearrangement links TRBV5-1 to TRBJ1-2; no reliable D call. The CDR3 is 14 residues long. The V end lost 0 bases, the J end lost 8 bases, and 14 bases lay between the germline ends. Germline V CDR1 and CDR2: SGHRS, YFSETQ. DNA of the CDR3: TGCGCCAGCAGCTTGGTGCCGGGTCCTTGGGGCTACACCTTC. Protein: CASSLVPGPWGYTF.

The V gene is TRBV6-2 or TRBV6-3, the J gene TRBJ1-5; TRBD1 aligns across 7 bases. Per the germline V gene, CDR1 is MNHEY and CDR2 is SVGEGT. V trimming: 6 bases; J trimming: 0 bases; junction bases outside the gene matches: 17. CDR3 length: 19 amino acids. The CDR3 DNA sequence: TGTGCCAGCAGCCCCTATACAGGGGTAATACGGTATAGCAATCAGCCCCAGCATTTT. It yields the protein CASSPYTGVIRYSNQPQHF.

The chain employs TRBV7-9 and TRBJ2-1, with D possibly TRBD2 on 5 matching bases. V lost 4 bases, J lost 9 bases, and 10 bases lay in between. The CDR3 has 12 amino acids. Germline V CDR1 and CDR2: SEHNR, FQNEAQ (reference sequence). DNA for the CDR3: TGTGCCAGCAGCTATAGCAGCGGTGAGCAGTTCTTC. Amino acids: CASSYSSGEQFF.

This chain connects TRBV5-6 to TRBJ1-6; 8 bases agree with TRBD1. Trimming at V came to 4 bases and at J to 6 bases, leaving 6 bases not matched to a gene. The CDR3 covers 15 residues. Germline V CDR1 and CDR2: SGHDT, YYEEEE. CDR3 DNA: TGTGCCAGCAGCCAGGGGACAGGACTTAATTCACCCCTCCACTTT. This sequence encodes CASSQGTGLNSPLHF.

V gene TRBV13 combines with J gene TRBJ2-7; the match to TRBD2 covers 11 bases. Germline trimming cut 8 bases from V and 5 bases from J; bases unmatched to any gene: 8. CDR3 length: 14 residues. The V gene's germline CDR1 is PRHDT and CDR2 FYEKMQ (reference sequence). CDR3 bases: TGTGCCAGCCAACTAGCGGGAGCCGGACACGAGCAGTACGTC. Its protein product is CASQLAGAGHEQYV.

This chain joins TRBV7-9 and TRBJ2-7, with D tentatively TRBD2 (5 bases). CDR3 length equals 14 residues. The V gene's germline CDR1 is SEHNR and CDR2 FQNEAQ (reference sequence). The V end lost 7 bases, the J end lost 5 bases, and 18 bases lay between the germline ends. CDR3 residues: CASTPSTGVHEQYF. The CDR3 nucleotides read TGTGCCAGCACCCCCTCTACCGGGGTTCACGAGCAGTACTTC.

The chain carries TRBV19 and TRBJ1-4; the match to TRBD1 covers 7 bases. The ends lost 3 bases at V and 7 bases at J; junction bases unmatched: 8. This CDR3 has 15 amino acids. Germline V CDR1 and CDR2: LNHDA, SQIVND (reference sequence). The chain's CDR3 is CASSIEGQRVEKLFF. The CDR3 coding sequence is TGTGCCAGTAGTATTGAGGGACAGAGGGTTGAAAAACTGTTTTTT.

This chain links TRBV19 with TRBJ1-5; 8 bases map to TRBD1. V trimming: 10 bases; J trimming: 1 base; junction bases outside the gene matches: 6. The CDR3 has 14 residues. CDR1 and CDR2 (germline): LNHDA, SQIVND (reference sequence). The CDR3 DNA reads as TGTGCCACCGCAGACAGGGGAAGCAATCAGCCCCAGCATTTT. This encodes CATADRGSNQPQHF.

This clone was found a few times. J is TRBJ2-1 and V is TRBV27, with TRBD2 identical over 12 bases. The CDR3 is made up of 20 amino acids. The J segment lost 2 bases and the V segment lost 2 bases, leaving 13 bases of the junction unmatched. Germline CDR1 MNHEY, CDR2 SMNVEV (reference sequence). In DNA form, the CDR3 reads TGTGCCAGCAGTTTAAGAGCACCCGGACTAGCGGGGAGGGCCTACAATGAGCAGTTCTTC. It translates to CASSLRAPGLAGRAYNEQFF.

The chain has TRBV3-1 (or the pseudogene TRBV3-2) and TRBJ2-6; a weak D match, TRBD1 (5 bases). The V end was cut by 4 bases, the J end by 2 bases, with 12 bases between. The length of the CDR3 is 16 residues. Germline assignment: CDR1 LGHDT and CDR2 YNNKEL (reference sequence). CDR3 loop: CASSPWQGTGANVLTF. The DNA of the CDR3 is TGTGCCAGCAGCCCCTGGCAGGGAACTGGGGCCAACGTCCTGACTTTC.

This clone is a singleton in its sample. The CDR3: CASSSYIAGRTGELFF. CDR3 coding DNA: TGTGCCAGCAGCTCCTATATAGCGGGACGAACCGGGGAGCTGTTTTTT. The rearrangement joins TRBV7-2 to TRBJ2-2; 8 positions match TRBD2. CDR1 is SGHTA, CDR2 FQGNSA, per germline. V trimming: 4 bases; J trimming: 5 bases; junction bases outside the gene matches: 9. The CDR3 has 16 residues.

V is TRBV5-5 and J is TRBJ1-2, with D unclear. This CDR3 is built from 13 residues. Trimming shortened V by 1 base and J by 4 bases, and 8 bases separated the two germline ends. Germline V gene data show CDR1 as SGHKS and CDR2 as YYEKEE (reference sequence). The CDR3 DNA reads TGTGCCAGCAGCTTGTCGCACAGCTATGGCTACACCTTC. Its translation: CASSLSHSYGYTF.

The V call is TRBV9, the J call TRBJ1-2, with D possibly matching TRBD1 (5 bases). The V gene's germline CDR1 is SGDLS and CDR2 YYNGEE. Trimming stripped 0 bases from V and 2 bases from J, with 8 bases between. The CDR3 covers 14 residues. CDR3 coding DNA: TGTGCCAGCAGCGTAGACGACAGAAACTATGGCTACACCTTC. This translates into CASSVDDRNYGYTF.

This rearrangement joins TRBV5-1 to TRBJ2-3, with a tentative D call TRBD2 (5 bases). The V end was cut by 0 bases, the J end by 8 bases, with 13 bases between. The CDR3 is 14 amino acids. Germline lookup yields CDR1 SGHRS and CDR2 YFSETQ. The CDR3 sequence is CASSLAGRGGTQYF. In DNA form, the CDR3 reads TGCGCCAGCAGCTTGGCCGGTCGAGGAGGTACGCAGTATTTT.

The chain couples TRBV5-1 to TRBJ2-2; TRBD1 aligns across 7 bases. The CDR3 contains 15 residues. Germline lookup yields CDR1 SGHRS and CDR2 YFSETQ. Germline trimming cut 4 bases from V and 0 bases from J; bases unmatched to any gene: 3. The CDR3 DNA is TGCGCCAGCAGCCTTGGGACAGCGAACACCGGGGAGCTGTTTTTT. Its protein product is CASSLGTANTGELFF.

V usage is TRBV6-1 and J usage is TRBJ1-2; TRBD1 matches 8 bases. The CDR3 loop spans 15 amino acids. V gave up 2 bases and J gave up 4 bases; unmatched junction bases: 6. Germline lookup yields CDR1 MNHNS and CDR2 SASEGT. DNA for the CDR3: TGTGCCAGCAGTGAACGCTGGGACAGGACCTATGGCTACACCTTC. This codes for CASSERWDRTYGYTF.

The V gene is TRBV2, the J gene TRBJ1-2; 7 bases map to TRBD1. In germline, CDR1 is SNHLY, CDR2 FYNNEI. This CDR3 region has 14 residues. J was trimmed by 5 bases and V by 0 bases; bases with no gene match: 3. DNA for the CDR3: TGTGCCAGCAGTGAAGCGGTCAGGGGGTATGGCTACACCTTC. This codes for CASSEAVRGYGYTF.

This clone came up a few times. The chain combines TRBV9 with TRBJ2-1; a possible D gene is TRBD2 (6 bases). Per the germline V gene, CDR1 is SGDLS and CDR2 is YYNGEE. V was trimmed by 0 bases and J by 1 base, leaving 8 bases between them. The CDR3 consists of 15 residues. Here the CDR3 DNA reads TGTGCCAGCAGCGTAGCGGGGGAATCCTACAATGAGCAGTTCTTC. Protein product: CASSVAGESYNEQFF.

The rearrangement links TRBV29-1 to TRBJ2-4; D may be TRBD1 (7 bases). V lost 0 bases, J lost 6 bases, and 18 bases lay in between. Germline V gene lookup returns CDR1 SQVTM and CDR2 ANQGSEA. The CDR3 sequence is 16 residues long. The CDR3 bases are TGCAGCGTTGAAGAAGGGAGGAGGGGGCGCGGAAACATTCAGTACTTC. Translated, it gives CSVEEGRRGRGNIQYF.

This clone was seen more than once but under ten times. The chain carries TRBV7-8 and TRBJ2-1, with 9 positions matching TRBD2. The CDR3 has 15 residues. Germline values: CDR1 SGHVS, CDR2 FQNEAQ. The V gene end was trimmed by 5 bases and the J gene end by 0 bases; junction bases not matched to a gene: 2. CDR3 coding DNA: TGTGCCAGCAGCATTAGCGGGGGCTCCTACAATGAGCAGTTCTTC. Translating it yields CASSISGGSYNEQFF.

This rearrangement joins TRBV3-1 (or the pseudogene TRBV3-2) to TRBJ1-4; 11 bases fit TRBD1. Germline CDR1 LGHDT, CDR2 YNNKEL (reference sequence). This CDR3 comprises 18 residues. The V gene end was trimmed by 1 base and the J gene end by 8 bases; junction bases not matched to a gene: 12. As DNA, the CDR3 is TGTGCCAGCAGCCAAGGGGACAGGGGGTCACCATCAGAGGAAAAACTGTTTTTT. It is translated as CASSQGDRGSPSEEKLFF.

The chain couples TRBV7-9 to TRBJ2-3, with 7 positions matching TRBD1. J was trimmed by 4 bases and V by 5 bases; bases with no gene match: 12. The CDR3 has 16 residues. Germline CDR1 reads SEHNR; CDR2 reads FQNEAQ (reference sequence). In nucleotides, the CDR3 is TGTGCCAGCAGCGTCGGACAGGTCGGTTGGCCAGATACGCAGTATTTT. Protein sequence: CASSVGQVGWPDTQYF.

This chain connects TRBV7-9 to TRBJ2-1, with unresolved D. The CDR3 consists of 11 residues. V was cut by 5 bases and J by 8 bases, with 7 bases left in between. Germline V gene lookup returns CDR1 SEHNR and CDR2 FQNEAQ (reference sequence). In DNA, the CDR3 is TGTGCCAGCAGCCGAATAGATGAGCAGTTCTTC. This sequence encodes CASSRIDEQFF.

The chain carries TRBV20-1 and TRBJ2-5, with a possible D match to TRBD1 (5 bases). Trimming left V 3 bases short and J 6 bases short, with 11 bases between. CDR1 and CDR2 (germline): DFQATT, SNEGSKA (reference sequence). The CDR3 covers 12 residues. In DNA, the CDR3 is TGCAGTGCTAGTTCCAGGGTTAAGACCCAGTACTTC. Translated, it gives CSASSRVKTQYF.

The rearrangement uses TRBV18 and TRBJ2-7; tentative D call: TRBD1 (6 bases). From germline, CDR1 is KGHSH and CDR2 LQKENI. The CDR3 sequence is 13 residues long. V was shortened by 3 bases and J by 2 bases, with 8 bases between the two germline ends. DNA of the CDR3: TGTGCCAGCTCACCTACAGGGACCTACGAGCAGTACGTC. Translated, it gives CASSPTGTYEQYV.

This clone was picked up one time. The J gene is TRBJ2-5, the V gene TRBV24-1; TRBD2 is a possible D gene (5 bases). Deletions cut 6 bases from V and 2 bases from J, with 9 bases between. The CDR3 has 13 amino acids. The germline gives CDR1 KGHDR, CDR2 SFDVKD. The CDR3 region has the DNA TGTGCCACCAGTATCCGGGGACAAGAGACCCAGTACTTC. As protein: CATSIRGQETQYF.